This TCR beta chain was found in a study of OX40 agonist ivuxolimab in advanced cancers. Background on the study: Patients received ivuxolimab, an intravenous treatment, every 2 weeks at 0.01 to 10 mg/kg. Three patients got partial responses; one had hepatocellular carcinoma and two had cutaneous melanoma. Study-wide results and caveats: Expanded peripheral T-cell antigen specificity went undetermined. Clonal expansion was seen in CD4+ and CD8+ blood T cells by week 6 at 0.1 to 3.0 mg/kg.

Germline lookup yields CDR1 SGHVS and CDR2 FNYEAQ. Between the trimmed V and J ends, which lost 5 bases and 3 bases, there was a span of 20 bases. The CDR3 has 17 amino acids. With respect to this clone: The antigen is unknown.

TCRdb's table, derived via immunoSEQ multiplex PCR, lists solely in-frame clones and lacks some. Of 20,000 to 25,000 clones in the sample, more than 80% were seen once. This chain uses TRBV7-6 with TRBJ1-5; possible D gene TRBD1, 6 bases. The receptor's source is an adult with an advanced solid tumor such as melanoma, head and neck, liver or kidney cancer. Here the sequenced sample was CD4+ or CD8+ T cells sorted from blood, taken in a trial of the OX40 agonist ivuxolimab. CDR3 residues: CASSRLGAGVDNQPQHF. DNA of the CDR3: TGTGCCAGCAGCCGCCTGGGAGCAGGGGTAGACAATCAGCCCCAGCATTTT.